This is a list of T cell receptor beta chains from one sample in a study of cytomegalovirus exposure and HLA in healthy donors. TCRdb keeps only in-frame clones here, not all; method: immunoSEQ multiplex PCR. The repertoire has 140,000 to 150,000 clones, about 10% of them found once; the top ten carry about 1.9%. Sequences were obtained from PBMCs. Receptors originate from a man aged 50 or older in good health and CMV-seronegative. Each CDR3 is given with its conserved first and last residue. The D gene is left open where the match is weak. Clone size is shown for a subset of rows, as once, few, many or a class of expanded clone.

CATQTSGRSYEQYF,TGTGCCACCCAAACTAGCGGGAGGTCCTACGAGCAGTACTTC,TRBJ2-7,TRBV19,-,TRBD2
CSATDRGTDTQYF,TGCAGCGCGACCGACAGGGGTACAGATACGCAGTATTTT,TRBJ2-3,TRBV29-1,few,TRBD1
CASSVGQVNTEAFF,TGTGCCAGCAGCGTAGGCCAGGTCAACACTGAAGCTTTCTTT,TRBJ1-1,TRBV9,few,-
CASSLEVNGANVLTF,TGCGCCAGCAGCCTAGAAGTCAATGGGGCCAACGTCCTGACTTTC,TRBJ2-6,TRBV5-1,few,-
CACSSWTGGGEKLFF,TGTGCCTGCAGTTCCTGGACAGGTGGGGGTGAAAAACTGTTTTTT,TRBJ1-4,TRBV27,-,TRBD1
CASSVEARVVNEAFF,TGTGCCAGCAGCGTAGAGGCCAGGGTAGTTAATGAAGCTTTCTTT,TRBJ1-1,TRBV9,few,-
CASPSGEVGETQYF,TGTGCCAGCCCTTCGGGGGAAGTAGGGGAGACCCAGTACTTC,TRBJ2-5,TRBV6-1,-,-
CASSTTGANEQFF,TGTGCCAGCAGCACTACAGGGGCCAATGAGCAGTTCTTC,TRBJ2-1,TRBV7-9,-,TRBD1
CASSPGVGTQYF,TGTGCCAGCAGCCCGGGAGTCGGGACCCAGTACTTC,TRBJ2-5,TRBV7-6,few,-
CASTEVEYGYTF,TGTGCCAGCACCGAGGTGGAATATGGCTACACCTTC,TRBJ1-2,TRBV28,-,-
CASRGPSSYNEQFF,TGTGCCAGCAGGGGGCCGAGCTCCTACAATGAGCAGTTCTTC,TRBJ2-1,TRBV6-1,few,-
CASSQDRASGRGGQFF,TGCGCCAGCAGCCAAGATAGGGCTAGCGGGAGGGGTGGGCAGTTCTTC,TRBJ2-1,TRBV4-1,few,TRBD2
CASSELARETQYF,TGTGCCAGCAGTGAACTAGCCCGGGAGACCCAGTACTTC,TRBJ2-5,TRBV2,few,-
CASSLQGGGSSGNTIYF,TGCGCCAGCAGCTTGCAAGGGGGTGGAAGCTCTGGAAACACCATATATTTT,TRBJ1-3,TRBV5-1,few,-
CASSLQGETDTQYF,TGTGCCAGCAGTCTCCAGGGGGAAACAGATACGCAGTATTTT,TRBJ2-3,TRBV4-2,-,TRBD1
CASSRGGRGAYEQYF,TGTGCCAGCAGCCGGGGGGGAAGAGGGGCCTACGAGCAGTACTTC,TRBJ2-7,TRBV2,-,TRBD2
CASSPPGLADTDTQYF,TGTGCCAGCAGCCCACCGGGGCTAGCGGACACAGATACGCAGTATTTT,TRBJ2-3,TRBV11-3,-,TRBD2
CASSVDRQLNEKLFF,TGTGCCAGCAGCGTAGACAGGCAGCTTAATGAAAAACTGTTTTTT,TRBJ1-4,TRBV9,few,-
CASSLGTGDYGYTF,TGTGCCAGCTCACTCGGGACAGGTGACTATGGCTACACCTTC,TRBJ1-2,TRBV18,few,TRBD1
CASILNRRLAGGLGEIRELFF,TGTGCCAGCATCCTAAACCGTCGGCTAGCGGGGGGTCTTGGGGAAATCCGGGAGCTGTTTTTT,TRBJ2-2,TRBV7-8,-,TRBD2
CATGDRDSEAFF,TGTGCCACCGGGGACAGGGACTCTGAAGCTTTCTTT,TRBJ1-1,TRBV27,-,TRBD1
CASSPYGGATGYGYTF,TGTGCCAGCAGCCCATATGGCGGGGCTACGGGGTATGGCTACACCTTC,TRBJ1-2,TRBV7-9,few,-
CASSIGLAGGQNTGELFF,TGTGCCAGCAGTATAGGACTAGCGGGAGGGCAGAACACCGGGGAGCTGTTTTTT,TRBJ2-2,TRBV27,-,TRBD2
CASSLLGVNTIYF,TGTGCCAGCAGCTTGTTAGGAGTTAACACCATATATTTT,TRBJ1-3,TRBV5-6,-,-
CAWSRGPSYEQYF,TGTGCCTGGAGCAGGGGCCCGTCCTACGAGCAGTACTTC,TRBJ2-7,TRBV30,few,-
CASSLGTNTGELFF,TGTGCCAGCAGCTTAGGGACAAACACCGGGGAGCTGTTTTTT,TRBJ2-2,TRBV7-9,few,-
CAWSVAPTTNEKLFF,TGTGCCTGGAGTGTAGCGCCGACAACTAATGAAAAACTGTTTTTT,TRBJ1-4,TRBV30,few,-
CASSPPSRTGLEAFF,TGTGCCAGCTCACCACCGAGTAGGACAGGCCTTGAAGCTTTCTTT,TRBJ1-1,TRBV18,few,TRBD1
CASSRDRDHEQYF,TGTGCTAGCAGCCGGGACAGGGACCACGAGCAGTACTTC,TRBJ2-7,TRBV7-7,-,TRBD1
CASSARGRENQPQHF,TGTGCCAGCAGCGCCCGGGGACGGGAGAATCAGCCCCAGCATTTT,TRBJ1-5,TRBV2,-,-
CSDAGAQGYTF,TGCAGCGACGCAGGGGCGCAGGGCTACACCTTC,TRBJ1-2,TRBV29-1,-,-
CASSSRGEKLFF,TGTGCCAGCAGCTCTCGAGGGGAAAAACTGTTTTTT,TRBJ1-4,TRBV7-2,few,-
CASSYNSGATYNEQFF,TGTGCCAGCAGTTACAATAGCGGAGCTACCTACAATGAGCAGTTCTTC,TRBJ2-1,TRBV6-6,few,-
CASSQVRAGELFF,TGCGCCAGCAGCCAAGTTCGAGCCGGGGAGCTGTTTTTT,TRBJ2-2,TRBV4-1,few,-
CASTPRRTPQHF,TGTGCCAGCACCCCTCGTAGAACGCCCCAGCATTTT,TRBJ1-5,TRBV6-6,-,-
CAWSVRGGGSDTQYF,TGTGCCTGGAGTGTACGAGGGGGTGGGTCAGATACGCAGTATTTT,TRBJ2-3,TRBV30,few,-
CASSSKAETANEKLFF,TGTGCCAGCAGCTCAAAGGCCGAGACAGCTAATGAAAAACTGTTTTTT,TRBJ1-4,TRBV7-2,-,-
CASSLWGLGTYEQYF,TGCGCCAGCAGCTTGTGGGGACTAGGGACCTACGAGCAGTACTTC,TRBJ2-7,TRBV5-1,few,TRBD2
CASSQTPGVNQPQHF,TGCGCCAGCAGCCAAACCCCAGGGGTTAATCAGCCCCAGCATTTT,TRBJ1-5,TRBV4-1,-,-
CASSYDRGNEQFF,TGTGCCAGCAGTTACGACAGGGGGAATGAGCAGTTCTTC,TRBJ2-1,TRBV6-5,-,TRBD1
CASTPAGGANYGYTF,TGTGCCAGCACCCCCGCGGGGGGGGCTAACTATGGCTACACCTTC,TRBJ1-2,TRBV5-6,few,-
CASGLGQGATNEKLFF,TGTGCTAGTGGTTTGGGACAGGGGGCAACTAATGAAAAACTGTTTTTT,TRBJ1-4,TRBV12-5,few,TRBD1
CASSGRGGVGEQYF,TGTGCCAGCAGTGGGAGGGGGGGAGTAGGCGAGCAGTACTTC,TRBJ2-7,TRBV6-1,few,-
CASSERVSGDFWFF,TGTGCCAGCAGTGAAAGGGTTAGCGGGGATTTTTGGTTCTTC,TRBJ2-1,TRBV2,-,TRBD2
CASSAGGQETRYF,TGTGCCAGCAGCGCAGGGGGCCAGGAGACCCGGTACTTC,TRBJ2-5,TRBV9,-,TRBD1
CASSEHSLGLGEKSTGELFF,TGCGCCAGCAGTGAACATTCCCTCGGACTAGGGGAAAAGAGCACCGGGGAGCTGTTTTTT,TRBJ2-2,TRBV10-1,-,TRBD2
CASSRLGQGRGLTEAFF,TGTGCCAGCAGCCGACTAGGACAGGGACGGGGCCTCACTGAAGCTTTCTTT,TRBJ1-1,TRBV7-9,-,TRBD1
CASWTGNTDTQYF,TGTGCCAGTTGGACAGGGAACACAGATACGCAGTATTTT,TRBJ2-3,TRBV28,-,TRBD1
CAGPLAGTLDTQYF,TGTGCCGGCCCTCTAGCGGGGACTTTGGATACGCAGTATTTT,TRBJ2-3,TRBV30,few,TRBD2
CASSTQGNNYGYTF,TGTGCCAGTAGTACACAGGGGAACAACTATGGCTACACCTTC,TRBJ1-2,TRBV19,few,TRBD1
CASSQYQNTEAFF,TGTGCCAGTTCTCAGTACCAGAACACTGAAGCTTTCTTT,TRBJ1-1,TRBV6-1,-,-
CASSIGADRNTIYF,TGTGCCAGCAGCATAGGGGCCGATAGAAACACCATATATTTT,TRBJ1-3,TRBV11-3,-,-
CASSLGYSGRPGSTQYF,TGTGCCAGCAGCTTGGGGTATAGCGGTCGCCCTGGGAGTACGCAGTATTTT,TRBJ2-3,TRBV5-8,few,-
CASNPGQGMKKLFF,TGTGCCAGCAATCCGGGACAGGGAATGAAAAAACTGTTTTTT,TRBJ1-4,TRBV2,-,TRBD1
CASSQQTEDTQYF,TGTGCCAGCAGCCAACAGACTGAAGATACGCAGTATTTT,TRBJ2-3,TRBV14,-,-